The present entry profiles one TCR beta chain with its context. Its antigen is undetermined. This sample was taken from a study of CD8 T cells in Susac syndrome. The T cells that were sequenced for TCR beta were CD8+ and CD4+ cells from blood. Whole-study results and caveats: The study admitted that it had a relatively small number of individuals in its TCR sequencing and HLA analysis. Among people with Susac, CD8+ clonal expansion was greatest in TEMRA cells and active patients.

The CDR3 totals 13 residues. Germline CDR1 is LGHNA and CDR2 is YSLEER. V dropped 0 bases and J dropped 10 bases, with 12 bases sitting between them. A quantity of roughly 0.5 to 1 ug RNA underwent reverse transcription using random hexamers. TCRdb ran MiXCR on the immunoSEQ multiplex PCR reads and lists one entry per CDR3 protein. The top ten clones hold more than 0.2% of a sample with 120,000 or so distinct CDR3 sequences, over 85% of them seen once. The source of this sequence is a human donor with Susac syndrome. Sequencing was performed on CD8+ T cells from PBMCs. The chain couples TRBV4-3 to TRBJ1-1; D is unresolved. For the CDR3, the DNA is TGCGCCAGCAGCCAAGAGGGAGGGTCATCAGCTTTCTTT. Translated: CASSQEGGSSAFF.